The TCR beta chain described here comes from a study of blood T cell repertoires in COVID-19. Study in general: Both acute and convalescent COVID-19 samples were obtained from the United States, Italy and Spain. T cells, B-cell-depleted T cells, or PBMCs supplied cDNA or gDNA.

The CDR3 is 15 amino acids. The V and J ends lost 8 bases and 5 bases respectively, with 17 bases between them. The V gene's germline CDR1 is SGHRS and CDR2 YFSETQ. Authors' methods: Amplification with reference gene primers provided the estimates of nucleated cell counts. Assay: immunoSEQ multiplex PCR; the TCRdb copy retains only in-frame clones and omits some. Clone size and V and J calls were adopted from that table, with D and trimming inferred from the DNA. This table holds roughly 100,000 clones, roughly 89% found once. The clonotype comes from a woman aged 45-60 years with COVID-19, enrolled during active disease. This chain links TRBV5-1 with TRBJ1-6; D uncertain. Material for sequencing was peripheral blood. The CDR3 spells CARMWRERDNSPLHF. CDR3 DNA: TGCGCCAGAATGTGGAGGGAAAGAGATAATTCACCCCTCCACTTT.